The 23 T cell receptor beta chains presented below share a single source sample, sequenced in a study of molecular identifiers for immune sequencing clone quantification. TCRdb itself ran the PCR reads through MiXCR, one entry per CDR3 protein. The sample comprises under 85,000 distinct CDR3 sequences, about a sixth of which are singletons, and under 1.5% rests with the top ten. Sequences were obtained from naive CD8+ T cells from blood, with Jurkat cell RNA spiked in. As for subset: FACS-sorted CD8+CD4-CCR7+CD45RA+ naive T cells. All receptors come from a human donor in good health. Some libraries in this study had Jurkat cell RNA spiked in.

This clonotype was observed a handful of times. A much bigger clone sits one base away, suggesting this may be a read error. The chain employs TRBV29-1 and TRBJ2-1, with TRBD1 as a possible D gene (5 bases). Germline CDR1 and CDR2: SQVTM and ANQGSEA. CDR3 size: 13 residues. The germline V and J ends were trimmed by 4 bases and 6 bases, with 13 bases remaining between them. CDR3 sequence: CSVGAMDINEQFF. Written as DNA, the CDR3 is TGCAGCGTTGGAGCTATGGACATCAATGAGCAGTTCTTC.

This clonotype was seen repeatedly, ten times or more. The rearrangement uses TRBV19 and TRBJ2-7; D remains unclear. Germline V CDR1 and CDR2: LNHDA, SQIVND (reference sequence). The CDR3 is made up of 13 amino acids. V was cut by 3 bases and J by 0 bases, with 6 bases left in between. This CDR3 reads CASSMVVSYEQYF. The CDR3 nucleotides read TGTGCCAGTAGTATGGTAGTCTCCTACGAGCAGTACTTC.

This clonotype was counted many times. The chain links TRBV2 to TRBJ2-3, with 8 bases aligning to TRBD2. Germline assignment: CDR1 SNHLY and CDR2 FYNNEI. J was trimmed by 4 bases and V by 9 bases; bases with no gene match: 15. The CDR3 spans 16 residues. The DNA of the CDR3 is TGTGCCAGGCATGGGGCTGCGAGCGGGAGCCCAGATACGCAGTATTTT. Protein sequence: CARHGAASGSPDTQYF.

At least ten counts were recorded for this clonotype. The gene calls are TRBV27 and TRBJ2-7, with D possibly matching TRBD1 (5 bases). Germline loops: CDR1 MNHEY, CDR2 SMNVEV (reference sequence). This CDR3 region has 17 residues. V was pared by 5 bases and J by 2 bases, with 22 bases between. The CDR3 DNA reads TGTGCCAGCAGTCTCTCTTGGCAGGGCTCTAGGGCCTACGAGCAGTACTTC. It yields the protein CASSLSWQGSRAYEQYF.

This clonotype was counted a few times. The junction departs from the called germline gene at one end, perhaps through a read error. The V gene is TRBV7-6, the J gene TRBJ2-2; no firm D call. Per the germline V gene, CDR1 is SGHVS and CDR2 is FNYEAQ. This CDR3 is built from 16 residues. Here the CDR3 reads CASGLGPQVNTGELFF. The CDR3 coding sequence is TGTGCCAGCGGCTTAGGGCCCCAGGTTAACACCGGGGAGCTGTTTTTT.

This clonotype was seen at least ten times. The chain is built from TRBV7-9 and TRBJ1-3; D call uncertain. V lost 2 bases and J 8 bases, leaving 7 bases between the germline ends. CDR3 length equals 12 residues. Germline V gene sequence: CDR1 SEHNR, CDR2 FQNEAQ (reference sequence). Written as DNA, the CDR3 is TGTGCCAGCAGCTTACAAGGAGACACCATATATTTT. Its translation is CASSLQGDTIYF.

In regard to this clonotype: One end of the junction is discordant with germline, which a read error may explain. The chain recombines TRBV10-3 with TRBJ2-1; 8 bases map to TRBD2. The germline V gene has CDR1 ENHRY and CDR2 SYGVKD. The CDR3 length is 16 residues. The CDR3 sequence: CAIRPKSGSSYNEQFF. The CDR3 DNA reads TGCGCCATCAGACCCAAGAGCGGGAGCTCCTACAATGAGCAGTTCTTC.

This clonotype occurred a few times. Because it lacks the conserved phenylalanine or tryptophan at the end, this CDR3 is likely a read error. The rearrangement joins TRBV30 to TRBJ2-7, with 10 bases aligning to TRBD2. This CDR3 comprises 14 residues. Per germline, CDR1 GTSNPN and CDR2 SVGIG (reference sequence). V trimming: 1 base; J trimming: 1 base; junction bases outside the gene matches: 1. The CDR3 bases are TGTGCCTGGAGTGGACTAGCGGGTTCCTACGAGCAGTACTCC. Translated: CAWSGLAGSYEQYS.

This clonotype was observed many times. This sequence joins TRBV6-2 or TRBV6-3 and TRBJ2-3, with D uncertain. V gave up 2 bases and J gave up 2 bases, with 5 bases separating them. Germline loops: CDR1 MNHEY, CDR2 SVGEGT. The CDR3 runs 13 residues. The CDR3 is CASSYSYTDTQYF. The CDR3 DNA reads TGTGCCAGCAGTTACAGTTACACAGATACGCAGTATTTT.

Worth noting for this clonotype: One end of the junction fails to match germline, which may point to a read error. The chain joins TRBV7-9 to TRBJ1-1; no reliable D call. The CDR3 length is 15 residues. The germline CDR1 and CDR2 sequences are SEHNR and FQNEAQ (reference sequence). The CDR3 region has the DNA TGTGCCAGCAGCTTATCGGGCTATATTAACACTGCAGCTTTCTTT. Its translation is CASSLSGYINTAAFF.

This clonotype was counted at least ten times. This chain links TRBV5-1 with TRBJ2-3; no clear D. V was trimmed by 3 bases and J by 0 bases, leaving 11 bases between them. Per germline, CDR1 SGHRS and CDR2 YFSETQ. The CDR3 extends over 15 amino acids. This CDR3 reads CASSSDGTSTDTQYF. The CDR3 coding sequence is TGCGCCAGCAGCTCCGACGGTACTAGCACAGATACGCAGTATTTT. The full variable domain, rest sourced from reference TRBV5-1 and TRBJ2-3, is KAGVTQTPRYLIKTRGQQVTLSCSPISGHRSVSWYQQTPGQGLQFLFEYFSETQRNKGNFPGRFSGRQFSNSRSEMNVSTLELGDSALYLCASSSDGTSTDTQYFGPGTRLTVL.

This clonotype was observed many times. The chain carries TRBV18 and TRBJ1-3, with a possible D match to TRBD1 (5 bases). Trimming took off 3 bases at V and 2 bases at J, with 11 bases between the two ends. CDR1 and CDR2 from the germline V gene are KGHSH and LQKENI. This CDR3 is 15 amino acids long. CDR3 sequence: CASSPDSETGNTIYF. The CDR3 DNA is TGTGCCAGCTCACCCGACAGCGAAACTGGAAACACCATATATTTT.

With regard to this clonotype: This may be a read error, as it is one base from a much larger clone. The rearrangement joins TRBV25-1 to TRBJ2-3; D possibly corresponds to TRBD2 (7 bases). V lost 0 bases and J lost 5, with 15 bases in between. The CDR3 loop spans 16 amino acids. Germline CDR1 is MGHDK and CDR2 is SYGVNS. The CDR3: CASSEYPGGGEDTQYF. CDR3 coding DNA: TGTGCCAGCAGTGAATATCCGGGGGGCGGGGAAGATACGCAGTATTTT. Looking up the rest from reference TRBV25-1 and TRBJ2-3 gives the full variable domain: EADIYQTPRYLVIGTGKKITLECSQTMGHDKMYWYQQDPGMELHLIHYSYGVNSTEKGDLSSESTVSRIRTEHFPLTLESARPSHTSQYLCASSEYPGGGEDTQYFGPGTRLTVL.

In its sample, this clonotype was seen many times. V usage is TRBV7-8 and J usage is TRBJ2-7; D is ambiguous. CDR3 length: 16 residues. V was cut by 0 bases and J by 0 bases, with 12 bases left in between. Germline V gives CDR1 SGHVS, CDR2 FQNEAQ. The CDR3 region has the DNA TGTGCCAGCAGCTTAGCCCAACTTACGCCCTCCTACGAGCAGTACTTC. This codes for CASSLAQLTPSYEQYF.

Comment on this clonotype: This could be a read error, since a much larger clone is one nucleotide away. The gene calls are TRBV5-8 and TRBJ2-7; 11 bases fit TRBD2. There are 15 residues in the CDR3. CDR1 and CDR2 (germline): SGHTS, YDEGEE. The CDR3 spells CASGFGTSGRDEQYF. CDR3 sequence (DNA): TGTGCCAGCGGCTTTGGAACTAGCGGGAGAGACGAGCAGTACTTC.

This clonotype came up a few times. Because it lacks the conserved phenylalanine or tryptophan at the end, this CDR3 is likely a read error. The rearrangement uses TRBV7-2 and TRBJ1-5; D is undetermined. The CDR3 extends over 13 amino acids. Germline assignment: CDR1 SGHTA and CDR2 FQGNSA. The ends were cut back, 2 bases at V and 7 bases at J, with 9 bases in the middle. Here the CDR3 reads CASSLLELQPQHS. In DNA, the CDR3 is TGTGCCAGCAGCTTATTAGAATTACAGCCCCAGCATTCT.

This clonotype was counted many times. The rearrangement links TRBV7-2 to TRBJ2-7, with D possibly TRBD2 on 5 matching bases. This CDR3 is 14 amino acids long. CDR1 and CDR2 from the germline V gene are SGHTA and FQGNSA. Trimming pared 0 bases from V and 4 bases from J, leaving 10 bases between. The CDR3 reads CASSLAQTGYEQYF. The CDR3 bases are TGTGCCAGCAGCTTAGCGCAAACGGGGTACGAGCAGTACTTC.

Many counts were recorded for this clonotype. V usage is TRBV7-9 and J usage is TRBJ1-4; D remains ambiguous. The V end was cut by 1 base, the J end by 4 bases, with 7 bases between. Germline CDR1 and CDR2: SEHNR and FQNEAQ (reference sequence). CDR3 size: 14 residues. The CDR3 DNA reads TGTGCCAGCAGCTTAGGGAACCTTAATGAAAAACTGTTTTTT. Translated, it gives CASSLGNLNEKLFF. The whole variable domain, remainder taken from reference TRBV7-9 and TRBJ1-4, is DTGVSQNPRHKITKRGQNVTFRCDPISEHNRLYWYRQTLGQGPEFLTYFQNEAQLEKSRLLSDRFSAERPKGSFSTLEIQRTEQGDSAMYLCASSLGNLNEKLFFGSGTQLSVL.

This clonotype was seen more than once but under ten times. V usage is TRBV9 and J usage is TRBJ2-2; D not certain. The CDR3 spans 16 residues. Trimming left V 3 bases short and J 0 bases short, with 12 bases between. Germline V CDR1 and CDR2: SGDLS, YYNGEE. This chain's CDR3 is CASSAWRSANTGELFF. In DNA form, the CDR3 reads TGTGCCAGCAGCGCTTGGCGGTCGGCGAACACCGGGGAGCTGTTTTTT.

This clonotype was counted at least ten times. The rearrangement joins TRBV28 to TRBJ2-5; 14 bases map to TRBD2. CDR1 is MDHEN and CDR2 is SYDVKM in the germline V gene. The CDR3 length is 15 residues. The junction had 6 bases not matched to a gene; V was cut back by 7 bases and J by 5 bases. CDR3 bases: TGTGCCAGCACCGGGACTAGCGGGAGAGGCGAGACCCAGTACTTC. Translating it yields CASTGTSGRGETQYF.

This clonotype was recorded many times. The rearrangement joins TRBV7-9 to TRBJ2-7; 7 bases match TRBD2. The V and J ends lost 8 bases and 6 bases, in that order; junction bases with no gene match: 10. There are 13 residues in the CDR3. Germline CDR1 SEHNR, CDR2 FQNEAQ (reference sequence). The CDR3 sequence is CASQTRRESEQYF. In DNA form, the CDR3 reads TGTGCCAGCCAAACGAGGCGGGAGAGCGAGCAGTACTTC.

This clonotype was seen at least ten times. CDR3: CASSPPGTGDTEAFF. The DNA for the CDR3 is TGTGCCAGCAGCCCCCCCGGGACAGGGGACACTGAAGCTTTCTTT. The chain carries TRBV9 and TRBJ1-1; 10 bases map to TRBD1. CDR3 length: 15 residues. The germline CDR1 and CDR2 sequences are SGDLS and YYNGEE. V lost 4 bases and J lost 3; bases outside the gene matches: 6.

This clonotype was counted many times. The chain employs TRBV12-3 or TRBV12-4 and TRBJ1-5, with D tentatively TRBD1 (6 bases). This CDR3 is built from 14 residues. V shed 8 bases and J shed 2 bases, with 13 bases lying between them. The chain's CDR3 is CASDTGFGNQPQHF. The CDR3 bases are TGTGCCAGCGACACAGGGTTCGGCAATCAGCCCCAGCATTTT.